A single sample is the source of the 20 T cell receptor beta chains below, sequenced in a study of regulatory T cells in long-lasting Graves disease. TCR beta libraries were built with iRepertoire HTBI primers and Arm-PCR of CDR3 regions. Each CDR3 protein is one row after TCRdb ran MiXCR on the multiplex PCR reads. The data hold 650,000 to 850,000 distinct CDR3 sequences, with around 30% observed a single time. Time point described: persistent/refractory GD, antithyroid drugs over 5 years with positive TRAb. RNA from PBMCs was the source of the TCR library. This specimen was peripheral blood mononuclear cells (PBMCs), taken when the disease was refractory, from a patient treated with antithyroid drugs. Source of these receptors: a female donor with Graves disease.

The chain has TRBV9 and TRBJ1-1; 7 nucleotides match TRBD1. The length of the CDR3 is 14 residues. The ends lost 2 bases at V and 8 bases at J; junction bases unmatched: 9. Germline CDR1 reads SGDLS; CDR2 reads YYNGEE. CDR3 region: CASSVGGGTAEAFF. DNA of the CDR3: TGTGCCAGCAGCGTTGGGGGCGGGACAGCAGAAGCTTTCTTT.

This clonotype was counted many times. V is TRBV12-3 or TRBV12-4 and J is TRBJ1-6, with TRBD1 as a possible D gene (5 bases). The CDR3 length is 15 residues. Trimming cost V 7 bases and J 8 bases, with 18 bases left between them. In DNA form, the CDR3 reads TGTGCCAGCACCCCGCGTCCCAGCAGGGATTCACCCCTCCACTTT. It codes for CASTPRPSRDSPLHF.

The chain carries TRBV3-1 and TRBJ1-4; D is undetermined. CDR3 length: 15 residues. V was trimmed by 4 bases and J by 7 bases, leaving 16 bases between them. Germline assignment: CDR1 LGHDT and CDR2 YNNKEL (reference sequence). DNA for the CDR3: TGTGCCAGCAGCCCACCCGGCCCGAGCGGTGAAAAACTGTTTTTT. Protein product: CASSPPGPSGEKLFF.

The rearrangement uses TRBV14 and TRBJ1-2; D gene ambiguous. Germline loops: CDR1 SGHDN, CDR2 FVKESK. This CDR3 has 14 residues. Trimming took off 4 bases at V and 6 bases at J, with 15 bases between the two ends. CDR3: CASSPGPGRHGYTF. CDR3 DNA sequence: TGTGCCAGCAGCCCCGGACCGGGAAGGCATGGCTACACCTTC.

This clonotype was found once. V usage is TRBV11-2 and J usage is TRBJ1-1, with a possible D match to TRBD1 (6 bases). The CDR3 spans 13 residues. V lost 5 bases, J lost 6 bases, and 13 bases lay in between. Germline-derived CDR1 and CDR2 are SGHAT and FQNNGV. CDR3 in amino acids: CASSHGGAAEAFF. CDR3 bases: TGTGCCAGCAGCCACGGGGGGGCGGCTGAAGCTTTCTTT.

V gene TRBV11-2 combines with J gene TRBJ1-6; possible D gene TRBD1, 6 bases. Germline CDR1 and CDR2: SGHAT and FQNNGV. CDR3 size: 18 residues. Trimming pared 4 bases from V and 0 bases from J, leaving 16 bases between. CDR3 sequence: CASSSRDRINSYNSPLHF. CDR3 DNA: TGTGCCAGCAGCTCCCGAGACAGGATTAACTCCTATAATTCACCCCTCCACTTT.

This clonotype was seen a few times. The V gene is TRBV11-2, the J gene TRBJ2-1; tentatively, D is TRBD2 (5 bases). V shed 5 bases and J shed 10 bases, with 21 bases lying between them. The CDR3 loop spans 15 amino acids. Germline V gives CDR1 SGHAT, CDR2 FQNNGV. CDR3 sequence (DNA): TGTGCCAGCAGCCAACCTCTGGACTCCCTCGGGGAGCAGTTCTTC. This codes for CASSQPLDSLGEQFF.

A note on this clonotype: Since a much larger clone is just one base distant, this may be a read error. The conserved phenylalanine or tryptophan is not found at the CDR3 terminus, so this likely reflects a read error. The V call is TRBV2, the J call TRBJ1-4; D gene unclear. Germline CDR1 is SNHLY and CDR2 is FYNNEI. V lost 5 bases to trimming and J lost 7 bases, with 14 bases between them. The length of the CDR3 is 14 residues. CDR3 sequence (DNA): TGTGCCAGCAGTCACCTTTCGGACGCTGAAAAACTGTTTCTT. Amino acids: CASSHLSDAEKLFL.

The chain employs TRBV5-6 and TRBJ2-5, with TRBD2 matching over 12 bases. V dropped 5 bases and J dropped 8; count of bases not matched to a gene: 7. Germline CDR1 and CDR2: SGHDT and YYEEEE. The CDR3 consists of 14 residues. CDR3 sequence reads: CASSLAGGGATQYF. The CDR3 DNA follows: TGTGCCAGCAGTCTAGCGGGAGGGGGGGCAACCCAGTACTTC.

This clonotype occurred many times. The V call is TRBV12-3 or TRBV12-4, the J call TRBJ1-1; a possible D gene is TRBD1 (5 bases). The CDR3 spans 16 residues. V was clipped by 6 bases and J by 0 bases, with 17 bases between them. The CDR3 nucleotides are TGTGCCAGCAGCCCACAACCGGGACTCATGAACACTGAAGCTTTCTTT. Its protein product is CASSPQPGLMNTEAFF.

This clonotype was recorded at least ten times. A junction end diverges from the germline sequence, so it may reflect a read error. The chain combines TRBV5-1 with TRBJ1-2; 12 nucleotides line up with TRBD1. In germline, CDR1 is SGHRS, CDR2 YFSETQ. The CDR3 is 14 residues long. The CDR3: CASSLGQGASGYTF. In DNA, the CDR3 is TGTGCCAGCAGTTTGGGACAGGGGGCGTCTGGCTACACCTTC.

The chain links TRBV20-1 to TRBJ2-2, with a tentative D call TRBD1 (6 bases). There are 13 residues in the CDR3. V lost 1 base and J lost 6, with 9 bases in between. Germline V gene sequence: CDR1 DFQATT, CDR2 SNEGSKA (reference sequence). CDR3 sequence: CSARVRGSGELFF. CDR3 DNA sequence: TGCAGTGCTAGAGTCAGGGGTTCCGGGGAGCTGTTTTTT.

This clonotype was counted at least ten times. This sequence joins TRBV19 and TRBJ2-2, with 10 bases lining up with TRBD1. The CDR3 loop spans 16 amino acids. Germline V gene data show CDR1 as LNHDA and CDR2 as SQIVND (reference sequence). Germline trimming cut 2 bases from V and 4 bases from J; bases unmatched to any gene: 4. CDR3 DNA sequence: TGTGCCAGTAGTATAAGTTGGGACAGGGGCACCGGGGAGCTGTTTTTT. Translating it yields CASSISWDRGTGELFF.

This chain joins TRBV27 and TRBJ1-4; weak D call: TRBD1 (5 bases). Germline CDR1 MNHEY, CDR2 SMNVEV (reference sequence). This CDR3 has 15 residues. V dropped 4 bases and J dropped 3 bases, with 12 bases sitting between them. The CDR3 loop reads CASSSPGAANEKLFF. The DNA for the CDR3 is TGTGCCAGCAGTTCCCCTGGGGCCGCTAATGAAAAACTGTTTTTT.

The chain carries TRBV29-1 and TRBJ2-2; D call uncertain. CDR1 and CDR2 (germline): SQVTM, ANQGSEA. Trimming took off 6 bases at V and 7 bases at J, with 15 bases between the two ends. The CDR3 is 13 residues long. CDR3: CSVTPLGSGELFF. CDR3 in DNA: TGCAGCGTCACCCCTTTGGGTAGCGGGGAGCTGTTTTTT.

At least ten counts were recorded for this clonotype. The rearrangement links TRBV5-1 to TRBJ1-6; D gene uncertain. With 4 bases removed from V and 7 bases from J, the gap between germline ends came to 12 bases. Germline V gene lookup returns CDR1 SGHRS and CDR2 YFSETQ. The CDR3 length is 14 residues. The DNA of the CDR3 is TGCGCCAGCAGCCACCCGGGAGGGAATTCACCCCTCCACTTT. Protein product: CASSHPGGNSPLHF.

In this sample, this clonotype turned up a few times. This chain links TRBV7-6 with TRBJ2-5; 14 nucleotides align to TRBD2. The CDR3 runs to 17 residues. Germline CDR1 is SGHVS and CDR2 is FNYEAQ. The trim removed 3 bases at V and 1 base at J, leaving 4 bases unmatched. The chain's CDR3 is CASSFWTSGGPQETQYF. For the CDR3, the DNA is TGTGCCAGCAGCTTCTGGACTAGCGGGGGGCCCCAAGAGACCCAGTACTTC.

This clonotype was seen repeatedly, ten times or more. CDR3 DNA: TGTGCCAGCAGTCCCGGGACACACCAGGGCAGGGGGAGCTACACCTTC. This gives the protein CASSPGTHQGRGSYTF. This rearrangement joins TRBV28 to TRBJ1-2; 7 bases align to TRBD1. Trimming at V came to 5 bases and at J to 9 bases, leaving 18 bases not matched to a gene. Germline V gene sequence: CDR1 MDHEN, CDR2 SYDVKM. The CDR3 consists of 16 residues.

This clonotype was recorded a few times. This sequence joins TRBV7-2 and TRBJ2-7; 7 positions match TRBD1. CDR1 SGHTA and CDR2 FQGNSA come from the germline V gene. The CDR3 loop spans 13 amino acids. The V and J ends lost 2 bases and 7 bases, in that order; junction bases with no gene match: 5. CDR3: CASSLTTGSEQYF. CDR3 DNA sequence: TGTGCCAGCAGCTTAACGACAGGGAGTGAGCAGTACTTC.

This clonotype appeared a few times. This rearrangement joins TRBV20-1 to TRBJ2-5, with D perhaps matching TRBD1 (5 bases). The germline gives CDR1 DFQATT, CDR2 SNEGSKA (reference sequence). The CDR3 runs to 14 residues. The V end was cut by 0 bases, the J end by 3 bases, with 11 bases between. CDR3: CSARDPSGKETQYF. CDR3 bases: TGCAGTGCTAGAGATCCATCAGGGAAAGAGACCCAGTACTTC.